A single sample is the source of the 26 T cell receptor beta chains below, sequenced in a study of T-cell memory formation after mild COVID-19. TCRdb reprocessed the 5' RACE reads via MiXCR and lists one record per CDR3 protein. There are about 350,000 distinct CDR3 sequences in the sample; roughly an eighth occur only once, and over 20% lies in the top ten. Sample: PBMCs or a T cell subset sorted from them (not recorded which). These receptors were collected from a man between 18 and 35 years old who had mild COVID-19 (a few samples of this study predate the infection). Cell type and time point are not known.

This clonotype was seen a few times. The CDR3 reads CASSRYQGPNSPLHF. The CDR3 DNA reads as TGTGCCAGCAGCCGCTATCAGGGGCCCAATTCACCCCTCCACTTT. The gene calls are TRBV7-6 and TRBJ1-6, with a possible D match to TRBD1 (6 bases). Trimming took off 5 bases at V and 7 bases at J, with 15 bases between the two ends. This CDR3 region has 15 residues. Germline CDR1 and CDR2: SGHVS and FNYEAQ.

V is TRBV10-1 and J is TRBJ2-3; maybe TRBD1 (5 bases). Germline lookup yields CDR1 WNHNN and CDR2 SYGVQD (reference sequence). V shed 0 bases and J shed 1 base, with 8 bases lying between them. CDR3 size: 15 residues. CDR3 amino acids: CASSESLGGTDTQYF. CDR3 coding DNA: TGCGCCAGCAGTGAGTCCCTAGGGGGCACAGATACGCAGTATTTT.

As regards this clonotype: A junction boundary mismatches the germline segment, possibly from a read error. The rearrangement uses TRBV5-1 and TRBJ1-5, with a possible D match to TRBD1 (5 bases). This CDR3 has 13 residues. Germline assignment: CDR1 SGHRS and CDR2 YFSETQ. In DNA, the CDR3 is TGCGCCAGCAGAGAGGGGTTCAATCAGCACCAGCATTTT. This gives the protein CASREGFNQHQHF.

The gene calls are TRBV12-3 or TRBV12-4 and TRBJ2-5; tentatively, D is TRBD1 or TRBD2 (5 bases each). This CDR3 has 14 amino acids. Trimming cost V 5 bases and J 5 bases, with 15 bases left between them. CDR3 in DNA: TGTGCCAGCAGTCCGATGGGACGTTGGGAGACCCAGTACTTC. Amino acid sequence: CASSPMGRWETQYF.

The chain couples TRBV6-6 to TRBJ1-3; D possibly corresponds to TRBD1 (6 bases). Germline CDR1 and CDR2: MNHNY and SVGAGI (reference sequence). The CDR3 sequence is 15 residues long. Trimming shortened V by 4 bases and J by 5 bases, and 15 bases separated the two germline ends. Here the CDR3 reads CASSSLSGTRNTIYF. The DNA of the CDR3 is TGTGCCAGCAGTTCCCTTTCCGGGACAAGAAACACCATATATTTT.

The chain combines TRBV20-1 with TRBJ2-2; unclear D gene. CDR3 length: 12 amino acids. Deletions cut 5 bases from V and 3 bases from J, with 7 bases between. Germline CDR1 DFQATT, CDR2 SNEGSKA (reference sequence). The chain's CDR3 is CSAPHDTGELFF. The CDR3 nucleotides are TGCAGTGCTCCTCATGACACCGGGGAGCTGTTTTTT.

This clonotype showed up just a few times. The CDR3 DNA sequence: TGTGCCATCAGAAGGGACAGGGGGGAACCTGAAGCTTTCTTT. This encodes CAIRRDRGEPEAFF. The chain couples TRBV10-3 to TRBJ1-1; 11 bases align to TRBD1. Germline CDR1 is ENHRY and CDR2 is SYGVKD. V was pared by 6 bases and J by 6 bases, with 6 bases of the junction left unmatched. This CDR3 comprises 14 residues.

The genes are TRBV9 and TRBJ1-2; D not certain. V was shortened by 4 bases and J by 2 bases, with 15 bases between the two germline ends. The CDR3 covers 15 residues. Germline CDR1 and CDR2: SGDLS and YYNGEE. The CDR3 protein is CASSPRGTPNYGYTF. For the CDR3, the DNA is TGTGCCAGCAGCCCCCGCGGAACTCCGAACTATGGCTACACCTTC.

This clonotype was seen ten or more times. This chain links TRBV12-3 or TRBV12-4 with TRBJ2-3; no clear D. Trimming stripped 7 bases from V and 0 bases from J, with 14 bases between. This CDR3 contains 15 residues. CDR3 sequence (DNA): TGTGCCAGCACCCGCACCCACCGTAGCACAGATACGCAGTATTTT. Amino acids: CASTRTHRSTDTQYF.

The chain recombines TRBV9 with TRBJ1-5; TRBD1 matches 9 bases. V lost 4 bases and J lost 1; bases outside the gene matches: 6. Germline CDR1 reads SGDLS; CDR2 reads YYNGEE. The CDR3 extends over 16 amino acids. This CDR3 is CASSPGTGRSNQPQHF. The CDR3 DNA follows: TGTGCCAGCAGCCCCGGGACAGGGAGGAGCAATCAGCCCCAGCATTTT.

The chain joins TRBV7-9 to TRBJ2-7, with D possibly being TRBD1 (6 bases). The CDR3 has 13 residues. Germline CDR1 reads SEHNR; CDR2 reads FQNEAQ (reference sequence). V was cut by 5 bases and J by 3 bases, with 11 bases left in between. CDR3: CASSPRDNYEQYV. CDR3 coding DNA: TGTGCCAGCAGCCCAAGGGACAACTACGAGCAGTACGTC.

The chain recombines TRBV5-6 with TRBJ2-4; no clear D gene. Per germline, CDR1 SGHDT and CDR2 YYEEEE. V was trimmed by 1 base and J by 0 bases, leaving 8 bases between them. The CDR3 loop spans 15 amino acids. CDR3 nucleotides: TGTGCCAGCAGCTTGTCTCCGAGAGCCAAAAACATTCAGTACTTC. Translated: CASSLSPRAKNIQYF.

The chain carries TRBV6-5 and TRBJ1-2; D may be TRBD1 (6 bases). Per germline, CDR1 MNHEY and CDR2 SVGAGI. The CDR3 runs 17 residues. The germline V and J ends were trimmed by 0 bases and 3 bases, with 17 bases remaining between them. CDR3 DNA sequence: TGTGCCAGCAGTTACTCGTTGGGAATCAGGGGCCACTATGGCTACACCTTC. It specifies CASSYSLGIRGHYGYTF.

The chain is built from TRBV5-5 and TRBJ1-2; TRBD1 might be the D (5 bases). With 4 bases removed from V and 4 bases from J, the gap between germline ends came to 14 bases. CDR3 length: 14 amino acids. From germline, CDR1 is SGHKS and CDR2 YYEKEE (reference sequence). The CDR3 here is CASSGDGSGYGYTF. The CDR3 nucleotides read TGTGCCAGCAGCGGGGACGGCTCGGGCTATGGCTACACCTTC.

This clonotype was counted a single time. V gene TRBV5-1 combines with J gene TRBJ2-3; 8 nucleotides match TRBD1. Germline-derived CDR1 and CDR2 are SGHRS and YFSETQ. The CDR3 is made up of 18 amino acids. J lost 1 base, V lost 6 bases, and 16 bases had no gene match. The CDR3 bases are TGCGCCAGCACCGTGGACGGCAGGGGGCCCAAAGGCACAGATACGCAGTATTTT. Residues: CASTVDGRGPKGTDTQYF.

J is TRBJ2-1 and V is TRBV6-2 or TRBV6-3; D is unresolved. The V end was cut by 7 bases, the J end by 7 bases, with 14 bases between. The CDR3 length is 13 residues. Germline loops: CDR1 MNHEY, CDR2 SVGEGT. The CDR3 DNA reads TGTGCCAGCACTCCGGAAAACCGGAATGAGCAGTTCTTC. Protein sequence: CASTPENRNEQFF.

The rearrangement links TRBV5-6 to TRBJ2-7; tentative D call: TRBD1 (6 bases). The V end lost 0 bases, the J end lost 1 base, and 11 bases lay between the germline ends. The CDR3 is 15 amino acids. CDR1 is SGHDT, CDR2 YYEEEE, per germline. DNA for the CDR3: TGTGCCAGCAGCTTGGGGACAGCGATATCCTACGAGCAGTACGTC. This translates into CASSLGTAISYEQYV.

The V call is TRBV30, the J call TRBJ2-3; unclear D gene. In germline, CDR1 is GTSNPN, CDR2 SVGIG (reference sequence). The ends were cut back, 5 bases at V and 3 bases at J, with 6 bases in the middle. The CDR3 covers 11 residues. CDR3 in DNA: TGTGCCTGGGTTGGGACAGATACGCAGTATTTT. This sequence encodes CAWVGTDTQYF.

The chain joins TRBV5-1 to TRBJ2-3; 10 positions match TRBD2. The V and J ends lost 3 bases and 4 bases, in that order; junction bases with no gene match: 5. The germline V gene has CDR1 SGHRS and CDR2 YFSETQ. This CDR3 spans 15 amino acids. CDR3 in DNA: TGCGCCAGCAGCTGGGGACTAGCGAGCGCAGATACGCAGTATTTT. Translated, it gives CASSWGLASADTQYF.

This chain connects TRBV12-3 or TRBV12-4 to TRBJ1-2; possibly TRBD1 for D (5 bases). This CDR3 has 13 residues. Trimming removed 6 bases from V and 6 bases from J, with 14 bases in between. The CDR3 region is CASSRRDGNGYTF. The CDR3 nucleotides read TGTGCCAGCAGCCGCAGGGACGGGAATGGCTACACCTTC.

This clonotype was seen only a few times. V is TRBV14 and J is TRBJ2-7, with 7 positions matching TRBD1. With V trimmed by 2 bases and J by 2 bases, 3 bases remained unmatched. Germline V lookup: CDR1 SGHDN, CDR2 FVKESK. There are 14 residues in the CDR3. The CDR3 loop reads CASSQIGQAYEQYF. CDR3 coding DNA: TGTGCCAGCAGCCAAATCGGACAGGCCTACGAGCAGTACTTC.

V usage is TRBV6-5 and J usage is TRBJ2-1; 10 bases agree with TRBD2. CDR1 MNHEY and CDR2 SVGAGI come from the germline V gene. This CDR3 spans 16 amino acids. With V trimmed by 5 bases and J by 8 bases, 12 bases remained unmatched. This CDR3 reads CASSPRPSGGGHEQFF. CDR3 bases: TGTGCCAGCAGTCCGCGGCCTAGCGGGGGAGGCCATGAGCAGTTCTTC.

This clonotype has more than one count but fewer than ten. The chain joins TRBV19 to TRBJ2-3; D gene ambiguous. In germline, CDR1 is LNHDA, CDR2 SQIVND (reference sequence). This CDR3 is 13 amino acids long. The V gene lost 5 bases and the J gene lost 4 bases, with 10 bases spanning the gap. CDR3 sequence (DNA): TGTGCCAGTAGTGTTTACAAAGCAGATACGCAGTATTTT. It encodes CASSVYKADTQYF. Full variable domain (remainder filled in from reference TRBV19 and TRBJ2-3): DGGITQSPKYLFRKEGQNVTLSCEQNLNHDAMYWYRQDPGQGLRLIYYSQIVNDFQKGDIAEGYSVSREKKESFPLTVTSAQKNPTAFYLCASSVYKADTQYFGPGTRLTVL.

This clonotype was seen only a few times. V and J are TRBV28 and TRBJ2-7, with D possibly being TRBD2 (5 bases). This CDR3 has 14 residues. V gave up 5 bases and J gave up 6 bases, with 17 bases separating them. CDR1 is MDHEN, CDR2 SYDVKM, per germline. The CDR3 region has the DNA TGTGCCAGCAGTGGACGGACGGGATGGAGCGAGCAGTACGTC. This codes for CASSGRTGWSEQYV.

This clonotype was found once. This chain uses TRBV12-3 or TRBV12-4 with TRBJ2-3; TRBD1 agrees at 9 bases. With 4 bases clipped from V and 4 bases from J, the junction kept 6 bases outside the gene matches. This CDR3 contains 15 residues. CDR3 residues: CASSSPGQGADTQYF. DNA of the CDR3: TGTGCCAGCAGTTCCCCGGGACAGGGCGCAGATACGCAGTATTTT.

This sequence joins TRBV4-2 and TRBJ1-5, with no clear D. Trimming pared 0 bases from V and 7 bases from J, leaving 7 bases between. Germline V gene data show CDR1 as LGHNA and CDR2 as YNFKEQ. This CDR3 has 13 amino acids. In DNA, the CDR3 is TGTGCCAGCAGCCAAGATTTCCAACAGCCCCAGCATTTT. It specifies CASSQDFQQPQHF.